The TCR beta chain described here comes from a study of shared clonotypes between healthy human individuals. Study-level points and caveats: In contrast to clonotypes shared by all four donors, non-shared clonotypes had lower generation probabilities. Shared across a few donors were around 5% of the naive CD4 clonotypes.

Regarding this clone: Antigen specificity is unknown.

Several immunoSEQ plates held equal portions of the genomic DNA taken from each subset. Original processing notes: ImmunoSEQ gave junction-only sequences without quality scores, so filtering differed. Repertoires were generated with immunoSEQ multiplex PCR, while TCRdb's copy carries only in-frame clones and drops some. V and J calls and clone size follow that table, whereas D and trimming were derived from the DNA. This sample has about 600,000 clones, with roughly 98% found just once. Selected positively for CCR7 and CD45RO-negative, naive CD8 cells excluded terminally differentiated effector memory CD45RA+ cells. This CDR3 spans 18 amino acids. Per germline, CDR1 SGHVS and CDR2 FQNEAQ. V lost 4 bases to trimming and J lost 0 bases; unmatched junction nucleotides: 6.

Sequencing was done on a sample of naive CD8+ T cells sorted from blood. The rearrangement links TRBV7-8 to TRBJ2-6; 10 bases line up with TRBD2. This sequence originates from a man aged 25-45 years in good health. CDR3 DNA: TGTGCCAGCAGCTCGGGACTAGCGACCCTCTCTGGGGCCAACGTCCTGACTTTC. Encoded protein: CASSSGLATLSGANVLTF.